Listed below are T cell receptor beta chains from one sample, sequenced in a study of blood T cell repertoires in COVID-19. Here immunoSEQ multiplex PCR was the method, and the copy in TCRdb shows in-frame clones only, minus some. The top ten hold roughly 3% of the sample, which has about 250,000 clones, 70% to 90% seen once. Sequences were obtained from peripheral blood. The receptors originated from a man younger than 35 with active or convalescent COVID-19. CDR3s include the opening cysteine and the closing phenylalanine or tryptophan. A D gene is named only where the DNA matches it firmly. Some rows have no size entry. The others give once, few or many, or a class for an expanded clone.

d_call | j_call | clone_size | v_call | cdr3_aa | cdr3_nt
TRBD2 | TRBJ2-7 | . | TRBV27 | CATRTSGTYEQYF | TGTGCCACCCGGACTAGCGGGACCTACGAGCAGTACTTC
. | TRBJ1-6 | . | TRBV18 | CASSREGHYNSPLHF | TGTGCCAGCTCCCGGGAGGGACACTATAATTCACCCCTCCACTTT
. | TRBJ1-1 | few | TRBV29-1 | CSVYQKMNTEAFF | TGCAGCGTTTACCAGAAAATGAACACTGAAGCTTTCTTT
. | TRBJ2-3 | . | TRBV12-3/TRBV12-4 | CASKRDSDTQYF | TGTGCCAGCAAACGGGACTCCGATACGCAGTATTTT
TRBD1 | TRBJ1-5 | few | TRBV6-2/TRBV6-3 | CASSYHRGQSNQPQHF | TGTGCCAGCAGTTATCACAGGGGGCAGAGCAATCAGCCCCAGCATTTT
TRBD1 | TRBJ1-2 | once | TRBV15 | CATSRRGQGAWGYTF | TGTGCCACCAGCAGAAGGGGACAGGGGGCATGGGGCTACACCTTC
. | TRBJ2-1 | once | TRBV9 | CASSVGTANEQFF | TGTGCCAGCAGCGTTGGGACTGCCAATGAGCAGTTCTTC
TRBD2 | TRBJ2-3 | . | TRBV7-6 | CASSLGPAGGLTDTQYF | TGTGCCAGCAGCTTAGGTCCAGCGGGAGGGCTCACAGATACGCAGTATTTT
TRBD1 | TRBJ1-2 | . | TRBV6-5 | CASSGDRGYGYTF | TGTGCCAGCAGCGGAGACAGGGGATATGGCTACACCTTC
. | TRBJ1-1 | . | TRBV9 | CASSPFHSGGGTEAFF | TGTGCCAGCAGCCCCTTCCACAGCGGTGGCGGCACTGAAGCTTTCTTT
TRBD1 | TRBJ1-3 | . | TRBV30 | CAWSGQGAINTIYF | TGTGCCTGGAGTGGACAGGGGGCGATAAACACCATATATTTT
TRBD2 | TRBJ2-7 | . | TRBV5-4 | CASSWGSRLAGGTYEQYF | TGTGCCAGCAGCTGGGGGAGTAGGCTAGCGGGAGGGACCTACGAGCAGTACTTC
. | TRBJ1-2 | few | TRBV24-1 | CATPPVRESYGYTF | TGTGCCACCCCCCCGGTTAGGGAGTCCTATGGCTACACCTTC
TRBD2 | TRBJ2-3 | once | TRBV7-3 | CASSLTLTSGDTQYF | TGTGCCAGCAGCTTAACTCTAACTAGCGGAGATACGCAGTATTTT
TRBD1 | TRBJ1-1 | . | TRBV7-6 | CASSTPTGLNTEAFF | TGTGCCAGCAGCACCCCGACAGGGCTGAACACTGAAGCTTTCTTT
. | TRBJ1-1 | once | TRBV18 | CASSPQLSEAFF | TGTGCCAGCTCACCACAGCTTTCTGAAGCTTTCTTT
TRBD1 | TRBJ1-4 | few | TRBV7-9 | CASSGDRAANEKLFF | TGTGCCAGCAGCGGGGACAGGGCGGCTAATGAAAAACTGTTTTTT
. | TRBJ2-7 | . | TRBV28 | CASSLGGGEQYF | TGTGCCAGCAGCTTAGGGGGGGGCGAGCAGTACTTC
TRBD1 | TRBJ1-1 | . | TRBV5-1 | CASSDLQGMNTEAFF | TGCGCCAGCAGCGACCTACAGGGGATGAACACTGAAGCTTTCTTT
. | TRBJ2-2 | . | TRBV6-2/TRBV6-3 | CASNPSFGELFF | TGTGCCAGCAACCCGTCCTTCGGGGAGCTGTTTTTT
TRBD2 | TRBJ2-5 | few | TRBV5-1 | CASSLTTSGSQETQYF | TGCGCCAGCAGCTTAACAACTAGCGGGAGCCAAGAGACCCAGTACTTC
. | TRBJ2-5 | . | TRBV12-3/TRBV12-4 | CASSFKETQYF | TGTGCCAGCAGTTTCAAAGAGACCCAGTACTTC
. | TRBJ1-3 | . | TRBV6-6 | CASRSSGNTIYF | TGTGCCAGCAGGTCTTCTGGAAACACCATATATTTT
. | TRBJ1-1 | . | TRBV18 | CASSRDQDSTEAFF | TGTGCCAGCTCCCGAGACCAGGACTCAACTGAAGCTTTCTTT
. | TRBJ1-1 | . | TRBV3-1/TRBV3-2 | CASSQSELRGTEAFF | TGTGCCAGCAGCCAATCGGAGCTCAGGGGCACTGAAGCTTTCTTT
. | TRBJ1-6 | . | TRBV28 | CASSSGTLSLHF | TGTGCCAGCAGTTCCGGGACACTGTCCCTCCACTTT
. | TRBJ1-1 | . | TRBV5-4 | CASSLGIGADTNTEAFF | TGTGCCAGCAGCCTTGGGATTGGGGCCGATACCAACACTGAAGCTTTCTTT
. | TRBJ2-1 | . | TRBV11-3 | CASSLARGAHNEQFF | TGTGCCAGCAGCTTAGCACGTGGGGCCCACAATGAGCAGTTCTTC
. | TRBJ1-2 | few | TRBV6-2/TRBV6-3 | CASSPRSRGYTF | TGTGCCAGCAGCCCGAGGTCGAGGGGCTACACCTTC
TRBD2 | TRBJ2-3 | . | TRBV9 | CASSGIAGGTDTQYF | TGTGCCAGCAGCGGTATAGCGGGTGGCACAGATACGCAGTATTTT
TRBD2 | TRBJ2-1 | once | TRBV19 | CASSIGTRTYNEQFF | TGTGCCAGTAGTATCGGGACTAGAACCTACAATGAGCAGTTCTTC
. | TRBJ2-7 | once | TRBV6-5 | CASSYAGVSSYEQYF | TGTGCCAGCAGTTACGCCGGGGTCAGCTCCTACGAGCAGTACTTC
. | TRBJ1-1 | . | TRBV2 | CASNQGLNTEAFF | TGTGCCAGCAACCAGGGTCTGAACACTGAAGCTTTCTTT
. | TRBJ2-7 | . | TRBV7-2 | CASSAPGEQYF | TGTGCCAGCAGCGCCCCCGGGGAGCAGTACTTC
TRBD2 | TRBJ2-7 | . | TRBV5-1 | CASSLDSSGSSYEQYF | TGCGCCAGCAGCTTGGATTCTAGCGGTAGCTCCTACGAGCAGTACTTC
. | TRBJ1-2 | . | TRBV7-9 | CASSPRRHGYTF | TGTGCCAGCAGCCCAAGGAGACATGGCTACACCTTC
. | TRBJ1-1 | . | TRBV3-1/TRBV3-2 | CASSQWGSGSNTEAFF | TGTGCCAGCAGCCAATGGGGTTCGGGGTCGAACACTGAAGCTTTCTTT
. | TRBJ1-4 | once | TRBV4-3 | CASSQDLGTLNEKLFF | TGCGCCAGCAGCCAAGATCTAGGGACACTTAATGAAAAACTGTTTTTT
TRBD2 | TRBJ2-7 | . | TRBV18 | CASSPGTSEGYEQYF | TGTGCCAGCTCACCAGGGACTAGCGAAGGCTACGAGCAGTACTTC
. | TRBJ1-1 | . | TRBV27 | CASSQAGDTEAFF | TGTGCCAGCAGCCAGGCAGGGGACACTGAAGCTTTCTTT
. | TRBJ2-3 | . | TRBV7-9 | CASRGGLTVRQYF | TGTGCCAGCAGAGGAGGACTGACCGTGAGGCAGTATTTT